The sequence of this T cell receptor beta chain was determined in a study of blood T cell repertoires in COVID-19 (dated by TCRdb to 2020 to 2021). With respect to the entire study: Samples from collaborators originated in the United States, Italy and Spain and spanned both the acute and convalescent phases of COVID-19. The prospective study material was composed of cDNA or gDNA derived from T cells, B-cell-depleted T cells, or PBMCs. Deeply sampled blood TCRbeta repertoires from subjects exposed to, actively infected with, or recovered from COVID-19 were included in the dataset. A freely available public database, intended as a resource for researchers studying the immune response to SARS-CoV-2, is where the repertoires were released. Samples were obtained from the ongoing ImmuneRACE study (first 160 participants) and from 1,254 subjects provided by 6 global collaborators. Sample metadata almost always included a de-identified subject ID, COVID-19 status, age in years and sex. Where available, HLA class I and class II types were obtained from metadata supplied by the sample provider rather than from assay-based typing.

Study-level results and caveats: How much clinical and demographic metadata was included differed by source and by participant, and the metadata was provided uncurated.

In its sample, this clone was seen once. Its antigen is unknown. Base qualities are not at hand, and no much larger clone is one base apart. TCRbeta CDR3 regions were amplified from genomic DNA using the immunoSEQ Assay, a bias-controlled multiplex PCR. The paper's processing steps were these. The number of nucleated cells in each sample was estimated by amplification of reference gene primers within the assay. Sequence reads were collapsed and filtered to measure the absolute abundance of every unique TCRbeta CDR3 rearrangement. For each sample, productive Simpson clonality was calculated by taking the square root of Simpson's diversity index across productive rearrangements. This immuneACCESS table, as held by TCRdb, lists in-frame sequences with V and J called but not all clones. Of the missing ones, under half trace to an unresolved V gene in checked studies; the others have no known cause. D and trimming were read from the DNA, whereas the V and J calls and clone size are those reported in that table. For this sample the table gives 300,000 to 400,000 clones, of which 88% were detected only once. The leading ten clones occupy about 5% of the sample.

Participants in the prospective study were enrolled through a virtual design, were aged roughly 18 to 100 years, and lived in roughly 25 United States geographic areas. To assign participants to cohorts, the prospective study relied on clinical history that participants themselves reported in a screening survey and a study questionnaire. ImmuneRACE Cohort 3 recovered participants were defined by two consecutive negative NP/OP PCR tests, healthcare professional clearance, or symptom resolution. Each participant in the prospective study had whole blood, serum and a nasopharyngeal or oropharyngeal swab collected by mobile phlebotomists. Participants in the prospective study had the option to provide additional blood draws and questionnaires over a 2-month period. Before DNA extraction, prospective study blood samples were shipped either frozen or at room temperature. Reading the germline V gene gives CDR1 KGHSH and CDR2 LQKENI. The germline V and J ends show losses of 4 bases and 3 bases respectively, and no gene match explains 2 bases of the junction. Inclusive of the bounding cysteine and phenylalanine, the CDR3 is 14 residues long. The only DNA kept is the CDR3, 42 bases in frame from the first base.

The clonotype originates from a man aged 25-45 years who had recovered from COVID-19. The rearrangement joined TRBV18 to TRBJ1-4; TRBD1 aligns with 7 central bases. The sequencing sample was made of PBMCs or T cells enriched from blood (not recorded which). Here the CDR3 is given as CASSLGTANEKLFF. The DNA sequence is as follows: TGTGCCAGCTCACTCGGGACAGCTAATGAAAAACTGTTTTTT.